The present T cell receptor beta chain was sequenced within a study of sequential checkpoint blockade in melanoma (dated by TCRdb to 2018 to 2020). Regarding the complete study: Using 1:1 randomization, the trial assigned patients either to first-line nivolumab followed by ipilimumab (arm A) or to ipilimumab followed by nivolumab (arm B). Maintenance nivolumab came after both trial sequences.

Sequences MNHEY (CDR1) and SVGAGI (CDR2) are obtained from the germline V gene. V is reduced by 5 bases and J by 7 bases, leaving a spacing of 9 bases between them. The cysteine opens and the phenylalanine closes a CDR3 of 11 amino acids. The sequence is cut down to CDR3 DNA, 33 bases in frame from base 1. Details on this clone: There is no known antigen for this receptor. Base qualities are missing; no much larger clone stands one base away.

The treatment or condition label corresponds to: randomized to nivolumab then ipilimumab (arm A) or the reverse (arm B). None of the patients in the trial had previously been given DNA-damaging chemotherapy. On a FACS Aria II flow cytometer, live CD3+CD8+ cells that were negative for CD19 and CD56 were sorted from thawed PBMCs. Samples came from patients with melanoma in CheckMate 064, a randomized, open-label phase II trial of sequential checkpoint blockade. Peripheral blood mononuclear cells were obtained through leukapheresis, purified using Ficoll-Paque, and frozen in human serum containing approximately 9.3% DMSO. Purity of sorted blood CD3+CD8+ cells was verified at >95% immediately after sorting, followed by DNA extraction. The immunoSEQ Assay was used to immunosequence TCRbeta CDR3 regions from genomic DNA. Prior to high-throughput sequencing, genomic DNA was amplified by bias-controlled multiplex PCR. Per the original workflow: To quantify the absolute abundance of each unique TCRbeta CDR3 region, the sequences were collapsed and filtered. Clonality, defined as 1 minus Pielou's evenness, was calculated using only productive rearrangements. Clones with significantly greater frequencies in on-treatment versus baseline samples were identified using a previously published method. TCRdb holds this immuneACCESS table with in-frame rearrangements only. Some clones are missing; in checked studies, unresolved V genes explain under half, and the rest has no known cause. The DNA gave D and trimming, while V, J and clone size come from that table. The sample table holds about 17,000 clones, of which roughly 66% were seen once. The top ten clonotypes cover about 20% of the sample.

Study-wide conclusions, independent of this receptor: The model for predicting response that combines TCR metrics with mutation burden needs to be validated in larger, independent patient cohorts.

The receptor was derived from a human donor with melanoma. In this chain, TRBV6-5 is recombined with TRBJ2-7; the D gene lacks a confident call. The source material was CD8+ T cells sorted from blood (inferred from file names), sampled from a patient given nivolumab and ipilimumab in sequence. The DNA is as follows: TGTGCCAGCAGTCACACCTCGGAGCAGTACTTC. This gives the protein CASSHTSEQYF.